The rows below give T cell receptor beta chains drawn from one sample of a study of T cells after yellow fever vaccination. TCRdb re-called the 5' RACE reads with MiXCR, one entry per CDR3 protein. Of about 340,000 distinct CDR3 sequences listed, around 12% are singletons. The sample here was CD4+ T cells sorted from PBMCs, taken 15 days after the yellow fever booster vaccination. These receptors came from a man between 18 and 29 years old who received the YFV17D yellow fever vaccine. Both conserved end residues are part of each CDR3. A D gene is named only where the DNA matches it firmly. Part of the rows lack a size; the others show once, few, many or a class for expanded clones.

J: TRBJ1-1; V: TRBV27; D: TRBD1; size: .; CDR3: CASSTIDWTGTTEAFF; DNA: TGTGCCAGCAGTACCATAGATTGGACAGGGACCACTGAAGCTTTCTTT
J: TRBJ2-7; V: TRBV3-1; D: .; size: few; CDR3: CASSQAAGREQYF; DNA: TGTGCCAGCAGCCAGGCTGCGGGTCGAGAGCAGTACTTC
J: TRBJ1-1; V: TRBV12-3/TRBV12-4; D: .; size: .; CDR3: CASSSSATEAFF; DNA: .
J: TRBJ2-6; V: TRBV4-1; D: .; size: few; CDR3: CASSQTGTGANVLTF; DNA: TGCGCCAGCAGCCAAACAGGGACTGGGGCCAACGTCCTGACTTTC
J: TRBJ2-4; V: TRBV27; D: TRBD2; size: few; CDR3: CASRTRNGLARNIQYF; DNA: TGTGCCAGCAGGACTCGTAATGGACTAGCCCGAAACATTCAGTACTTC
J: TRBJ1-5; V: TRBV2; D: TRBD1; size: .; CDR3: CASSWDSYSNQPQHF; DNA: TGTGCCAGCAGTTGGGACAGTTATAGCAATCAGCCCCAGCATTTT
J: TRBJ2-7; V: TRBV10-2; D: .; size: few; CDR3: CASSAWGSYEQYF; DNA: TGCGCCAGCAGTGCGTGGGGCTCCTACGAGCAGTACTTC
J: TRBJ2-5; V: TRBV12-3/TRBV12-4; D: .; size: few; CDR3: CASSARAGQETQYF; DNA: TGTGCCAGCAGTGCCAGGGCCGGGCAAGAGACCCAGTACTTC
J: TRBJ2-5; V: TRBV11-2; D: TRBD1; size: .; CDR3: CASSRRTGGEETQYF; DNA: TGTGCCAGCAGCAGAAGGACAGGGGGGGAAGAGACCCAGTACTTC
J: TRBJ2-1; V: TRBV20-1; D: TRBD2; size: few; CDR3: CSAFLAGGSNEQFF; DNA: TGCAGTGCGTTCTTAGCGGGGGGTTCCAATGAGCAGTTCTTC
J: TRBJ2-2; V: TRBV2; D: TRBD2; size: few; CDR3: CASRGWTSGSNTGELFF; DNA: TGTGCCAGCAGGGGGTGGACTAGCGGCTCGAACACCGGGGAGCTGTTTTTT
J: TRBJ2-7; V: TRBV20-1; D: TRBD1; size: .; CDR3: CSANAGTGGLRGLYEQYF; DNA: TGCAGTGCAAATGCCGGGACAGGGGGCTTGCGGGGTCTCTACGAGCAGTACTTC
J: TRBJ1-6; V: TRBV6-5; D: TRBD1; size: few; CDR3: CASSYAGTASSPLHF; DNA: TGTGCCAGCAGTTACGCAGGGACAGCCAGTTCACCCCTCCACTTT
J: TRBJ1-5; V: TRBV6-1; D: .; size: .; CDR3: CASRDLLPNSNQPQHF; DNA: TGTGCCAGCAGGGACCTGCTTCCCAATAGCAATCAGCCCCAGCATTTT
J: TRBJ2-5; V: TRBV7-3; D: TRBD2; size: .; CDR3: CASSSKAGGGETQYF; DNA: TGTGCCAGCAGCTCGAAAGCGGGGGGTGGAGAGACCCAGTACTTC
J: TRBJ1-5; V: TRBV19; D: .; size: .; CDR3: CASSMGRYSNQPQHF; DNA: TGTGCCAGTAGTATGGGGAGGTATAGCAATCAGCCCCAGCATTTT
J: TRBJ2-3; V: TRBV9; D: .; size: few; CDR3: CASSVAPLTDTQYF; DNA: TGTGCCAGCAGCGTAGCTCCGTTAACAGATACGCAGTATTTT
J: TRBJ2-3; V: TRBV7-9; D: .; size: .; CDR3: CASSPWGSEADTQYF; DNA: TGTGCCAGCAGCCCATGGGGCTCCGAGGCAGATACGCAGTATTTT
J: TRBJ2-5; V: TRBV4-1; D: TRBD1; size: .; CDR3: CASSHPRQGQTQYF; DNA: TGCGCCAGCAGCCACCCTAGACAGGGCCAGACCCAGTACTTC
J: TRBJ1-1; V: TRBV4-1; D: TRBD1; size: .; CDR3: CASSQVTGTGVLNTEAFF; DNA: TGCGCCAGCAGCCAAGTGACCGGGACAGGGGTTTTGAACACTGAAGCTTTCTTT
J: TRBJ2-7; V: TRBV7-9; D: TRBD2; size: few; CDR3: CASSLPRGGKDEQYF; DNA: TGTGCCAGCAGCTTACCCCGGGGAGGGAAGGACGAGCAGTACTTC
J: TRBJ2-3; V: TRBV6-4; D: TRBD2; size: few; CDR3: CASSPSGRSDTQYF; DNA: TGTGCCAGCAGTCCTAGCGGGAGGTCAGATACGCAGTATTTT
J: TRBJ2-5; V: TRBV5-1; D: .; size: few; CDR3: CASSDGPNQETQYF; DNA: TGCGCCAGCAGCGATGGACCGAACCAAGAGACCCAGTACTTC
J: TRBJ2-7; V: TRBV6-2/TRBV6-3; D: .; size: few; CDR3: CASSRPGTYSYEQYF; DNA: TGTGCCAGCAGCCGGCCGGGGACATATTCCTACGAGCAGTACTTC
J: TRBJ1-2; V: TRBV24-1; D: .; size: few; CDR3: CATPNRTGYTF; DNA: TGTGCCACCCCCAACAGGACTGGCTACACCTTC
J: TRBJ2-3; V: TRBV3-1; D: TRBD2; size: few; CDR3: CASSRSGSGGDTQYF; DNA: TGTGCCAGCAGCCGTTCGGGCTCGGGGGGGGATACGCAGTATTTT
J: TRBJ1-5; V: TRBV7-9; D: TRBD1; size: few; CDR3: CASSSGQGYNQPQHF; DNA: TGTGCCAGCAGCTCGGGACAGGGGTACAATCAGCCCCAGCATTTT
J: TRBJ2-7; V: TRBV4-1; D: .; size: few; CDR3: CASSQGDKTYEQYF; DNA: TGCGCCAGCAGCCAAGGTGACAAGACCTACGAGCAGTACTTC
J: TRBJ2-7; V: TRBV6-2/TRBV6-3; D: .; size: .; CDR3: CASSDNVAGREQYF; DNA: TGTGCCAGCAGCGACAACGTTGCTGGGCGCGAGCAGTACTTC
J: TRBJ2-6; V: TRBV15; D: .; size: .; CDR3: CATSPRGSVLTF; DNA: TGTGCCACCAGCCCAAGAGGTTCCGTCCTGACTTTC
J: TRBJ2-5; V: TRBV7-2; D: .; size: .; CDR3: CASSLSSPAGTQYF; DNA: TGTGCCAGCAGCTTAAGTAGTCCAGCGGGGACCCAGTACTTC
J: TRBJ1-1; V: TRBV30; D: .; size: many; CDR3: CAWGSNWNTEAFF; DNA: TGTGCCTGGGGCTCCAACTGGAACACTGAAGCTTTCTTT
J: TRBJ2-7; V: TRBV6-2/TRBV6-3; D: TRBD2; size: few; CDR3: CASSPGGGLSYEQYF; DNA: TGTGCCAGCAGCCCCGGCGGGGGGCTCTCCTACGAGCAGTACTTC
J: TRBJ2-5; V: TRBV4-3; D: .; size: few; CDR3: CASSPPETQYF; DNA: TGCGCCAGCAGCCCGCCGGAGACCCAGTACTTC
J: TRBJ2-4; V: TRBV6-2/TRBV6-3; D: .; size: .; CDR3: CASSSQPHLGGEVGIQYF; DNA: TGTGCCAGCAGTTCTCAACCCCACCTGGGCGGCGAGGTGGGGATTCAGTACTTC
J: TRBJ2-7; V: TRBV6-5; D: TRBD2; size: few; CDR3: CASTGSGAPAYEQYF; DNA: TGTGCCAGCACCGGAAGCGGGGCTCCGGCCTACGAGCAGTACTTC